This T cell receptor beta chain was sequenced for a study of T cell responses to AZD1222 COVID-19 vaccine. Study-wide points: Clonal diversity may have been underestimated in mostly white British donors. A rise in Spike-specific TCR breadth and depth followed two AZD1222 doses.

On this clone itself: Antigen unknown.

Generated by immunoSEQ multiplex PCR, the TCRdb table keeps only in-frame clones and is missing some. The sample lists approximately 110,000 clones, over 75% occurring once. Germline V CDR1 and CDR2: SGHDN, FVKESK. This CDR3 comprises 16 residues. Trimming removed 3 bases from V and 7 bases from J, with 18 bases in between. This receptor was obtained from an adult in good health. Sequencing was performed on peripheral blood, taken on day 0 of MenACWY control vaccination. The chain carries TRBV14 and TRBJ1-4; D is unclear. CDR3 sequence: CASSQFSGFFAEKLFF. The CDR3 DNA reads as TGTGCCAGCAGCCAGTTCTCGGGGTTCTTCGCTGAAAAACTGTTTTTT.